This T cell receptor (beta chain) originates from a study of blood T cells in healthy people across ages. Primers used in a second PCR of about 6 to 12 cycles were a sample-barcoded 5' primer and a J-beta primer mix. TCRdb ran MiXCR on the 5' RACE reads and lists one entry per CDR3 protein. The sample holds around 900,000 distinct CDR3 sequences; 29% are singletons and the top ten take roughly 17%. This clonotype came up many times. The antigen is not known. The people who gave samples were healthy Caucasians from Russia, aged roughly 6 to 100. General study points: Both naive CD4+ cell counts and diversity were greater in long-lived donors than in aged donors.

The CDR3 runs 16 residues. Germline values: CDR1 DFQATT, CDR2 SNEGSKA (reference sequence). V was shortened by 0 bases and J by 9 bases, with 21 bases between the two germline ends. Sequenced input: blood. This TCR was sampled from a woman aged 80 or over in good health. The rearrangement uses TRBV20-1 and TRBJ2-1; D unresolved. In DNA, the CDR3 is TGCAGTGCTAGAGATGGGTCGGCTAGGATGTGGCGTGAGCAGTTCTTC. Translated, it gives CSARDGSARMWREQFF.